This entry lists 2 T cell receptor beta chains sequenced from one sample in a study of regulatory T cells in long-lasting Graves disease. The time point here: newly diagnosed GD, antithyroid drugs for less than 3 months. TCR sequences were obtained from RNA taken from PBMCs. Arm-PCR of CDR3 regions and iRepertoire HTBI primers were the basis on which TCR beta libraries were built. TCRdb reprocessed the multiplex PCR reads via MiXCR and lists one record per CDR3 protein. The sample contains a few hundred thousand distinct CDR3 sequences, 15% of which appear only once. The sample was also linked to a second study, of T cells in Graves' hyperthyroidism and ophthalmopathy.

The source material was peripheral blood mononuclear cells (PBMCs), sampled at new diagnosis, from a patient treated with antithyroid drugs. The receptors come from a woman aged 40 to 50 with Graves disease.

The chain is built from TRBV24-1 and TRBJ2-3, with TRBD1 matching over 8 bases. This CDR3 has 16 amino acids. Trimming cost V 3 bases and J 1 base; bases outside gene matches: 5. Germline V gene data show CDR1 as KGHDR and CDR2 as SFDVKD. The CDR3 loop reads CATSDPGQVGTDTQYF. The CDR3 DNA reads TGTGCCACCAGTGATCCGGGACAGGTGGGCACAGATACGCAGTATTTT.

As concerns this clonotype: Since a much larger clone is just one base distant, this may be a read error. No conserved phenylalanine or tryptophan ends this CDR3, so it is likely a read error. The chain combines TRBV18 with TRBJ2-5; 8 bases fit TRBD1. The DNA end lines up better with TRBJ2-1; the J call may be wrong. Germline-derived CDR1 and CDR2 are KGHSH and LQKENI. The CDR3 sequence is 15 residues long. CDR3 DNA: TGTGCCAGCTCAGCGAACAGGGGGAATTACAATGAGCAGTTCTCC. Translating gives CASSANRGNYNEQFS.